One sample yielded the 24 T cell receptor beta chains listed below, sequenced in a study of blood T cell repertoires in COVID-19. The protocol was immunoSEQ multiplex PCR, while the TCRdb copy is restricted to in-frame clones and leaves out a portion. The sample holds around 68,000 clones, around 90% seen once. Source material: peripheral blood. These receptors all stem from a human donor in a cohort sampled during active COVID-19.

J is TRBJ1-4 and V is TRBV19; TRBD1 is a possible D gene (6 bases). The CDR3 extends over 15 amino acids. Trimming shortened V by 4 bases and J by 3 bases, and 12 bases separated the two germline ends. Germline lookup yields CDR1 LNHDA and CDR2 SQIVND (reference sequence). CDR3 sequence: CASSRGQSANEKLFF. DNA of the CDR3: TGTGCCAGTAGTAGAGGACAGTCAGCTAATGAAAAACTGTTTTTT.

The chain joins TRBV6-5 to TRBJ2-1, with 10 bases lining up with TRBD2. Germline CDR1 MNHEY, CDR2 SVGAGI. This CDR3 contains 14 residues. Trimming cost V 8 bases and J 4 bases; bases outside gene matches: 5. CDR3 nucleotide sequence: TGTGCCAGCTCGACTAGCGGGCCTTACAATGAGCAGTTCTTC. Its translation: CASSTSGPYNEQFF.

The rearrangement uses TRBV2 and TRBJ2-3; the D gene is possibly TRBD1 (6 bases). This CDR3 spans 15 amino acids. The V gene's germline CDR1 is SNHLY and CDR2 FYNNEI. The V end lost 7 bases, the J end lost 14 bases, and 28 bases lay between the germline ends. The CDR3 sequence is CASIGETRGCATRYF. Here the CDR3 DNA reads TGTGCCAGCATCGGAGAAACAAGGGGGTGCGCCACCCGGTATTTT.

The chain couples TRBV4-3 to TRBJ2-1; D remains ambiguous. Trimming shortened V by 4 bases and J by 6 bases, and 13 bases separated the two germline ends. The CDR3 is 14 residues long. CDR1 and CDR2 from the germline V gene are LGHNA and YSLEER. The CDR3 DNA reads TGCGCCAGCAGCCGACAATCATACGGCAATGAGCAGTTCTTC. Residues: CASSRQSYGNEQFF.

The rearrangement joins TRBV19 to TRBJ2-1; 8 nucleotides agree with TRBD2. CDR3 size: 15 residues. Per germline, CDR1 LNHDA and CDR2 SQIVND (reference sequence). V lost 3 bases to trimming and J lost 2 bases; unmatched junction nucleotides: 3. The CDR3 reads CASSISGGTYNEQFF. The CDR3, as DNA: TGTGCCAGTAGTATTTCGGGGGGGACCTACAATGAGCAGTTCTTC.

The CDR3 DNA reads as TGTGCCAGCAGTTATTCACAGGGCCCCTACGAGCAGTACTTC. This codes for CASSYSQGPYEQYF. The chain combines TRBV27 with TRBJ2-7, with D possibly being TRBD1 (6 bases). Germline CDR1 is MNHEY and CDR2 is SMNVEV (reference sequence). V gave up 4 bases and J gave up 2 bases, with 12 bases separating them. This CDR3 has 14 amino acids.

The chain uses TRBV6-2 or TRBV6-3 and TRBJ2-1, with TRBD2 as a possible D gene (6 bases). The length of the CDR3 is 18 residues. Germline lookup yields CDR1 MNHEY and CDR2 SVGEGT. The V gene lost 2 bases and the J gene lost 2 bases, with 19 bases spanning the gap. Here the CDR3 reads CASSYEKSGTFPYNEQFF. CDR3 coding DNA: TGTGCCAGCAGTTACGAAAAGTCGGGGACTTTTCCCTACAATGAGCAGTTCTTC.

This rearrangement joins TRBV11-2 to TRBJ2-7, with D maybe TRBD2 (5 bases). Germline lookup yields CDR1 SGHAT and CDR2 FQNNGV. The ends were cut back, 0 bases at V and 3 bases at J, with 9 bases in the middle. The length of the CDR3 is 14 residues. The CDR3 loop reads CASSLDLANYEQYF. Written as DNA, the CDR3 is TGTGCCAGCAGCTTAGATCTAGCCAACTACGAGCAGTACTTC.

The V and J genes are TRBV27 and TRBJ1-5; 8 nucleotides line up with TRBD1. Germline-derived CDR1 and CDR2 are MNHEY and SMNVEV (reference sequence). With 7 bases clipped from V and 6 bases from J, the junction kept 2 bases outside the gene matches. The length of the CDR3 is 12 residues. The CDR3 here is CASKTGGQPQHF. The CDR3 DNA sequence: TGTGCCAGCAAAACAGGGGGTCAGCCCCAGCATTTT.

The rearrangement joins TRBV7-6 to TRBJ2-2, with 7 bases lining up with TRBD1. Germline V lookup: CDR1 SGHVS, CDR2 FNYEAQ. With V trimmed by 5 bases and J by 0 bases, 6 bases remained unmatched. The CDR3 is made up of 16 amino acids. In DNA, the CDR3 is TGTGCCAGCAGCCCAAGACAGGGACCGAACACCGGGGAGCTGTTTTTT. As protein: CASSPRQGPNTGELFF.

V is TRBV27 and J is TRBJ2-5; 7 nucleotides line up with TRBD1. CDR1 MNHEY and CDR2 SMNVEV come from the germline V gene (reference sequence). V shed 5 bases and J 4 bases; nucleotides not matched to a gene: 10. The CDR3 consists of 15 residues. This CDR3 reads CASSPGTAEGETQYF. CDR3 nucleotides: TGTGCCAGCAGTCCAGGGACAGCCGAAGGAGAGACCCAGTACTTC.

The CDR3 DNA reads TGTGCCATCCAAACGGGGTCATATACGCAGTATTTT. This encodes CAIQTGSYTQYF. This chain joins TRBV10-3 and TRBJ2-3; D possibly corresponds to TRBD2 (5 bases). V was clipped by 8 bases and J by 7 bases, with 13 bases between them. Germline V gene data show CDR1 as ENHRY and CDR2 as SYGVKD. The CDR3 loop spans 12 amino acids.

This sequence joins TRBV4-3 and TRBJ2-3; the match to TRBD2 covers 7 bases. Trimming cost V 0 bases and J 1 base; bases outside gene matches: 4. The germline gives CDR1 LGHNA, CDR2 YSLEER. There are 16 residues in the CDR3. In DNA form, the CDR3 reads TGCGCCAGCAGCCAAGATATTCGGGGGGGCACAGATACGCAGTATTTT. This encodes CASSQDIRGGTDTQYF.

The rearrangement uses TRBV14 and TRBJ2-3, with a weak D call TRBD1 (5 bases). Germline loops: CDR1 SGHDN, CDR2 FVKESK. This CDR3 has 12 residues. Trimming took 1 base from V and 14 from J, leaving 13 bases between them. As DNA, the CDR3 is TGTGCCAGCAGCCAAGGTCCAGGGTTTTGGTATTTT. This encodes CASSQGPGFWYF.

The chain links TRBV7-9 to TRBJ2-3, with 8 bases aligning to TRBD1. Germline V CDR1 and CDR2: SEHNR, FQNEAQ (reference sequence). V was pared by 2 bases and J by 5 bases, with 18 bases of the junction left unmatched. The CDR3 is made up of 19 amino acids. CDR3 residues: CASSLTTLAGGREGDTQYF. Written as DNA, the CDR3 is TGTGCCAGCAGCTTAACGACCCTAGCAGGGGGCCGCGAAGGAGATACGCAGTATTTT. The entire variable domain, with the rest obtained from reference TRBV7-9 and TRBJ2-3, is as follows: DTGVSQNPRHKITKRGQNVTFRCDPISEHNRLYWYRQTLGQGPEFLTYFQNEAQLEKSRLLSDRFSAERPKGSFSTLEIQRTEQGDSAMYLCASSLTTLAGGREGDTQYFGPGTRLTVL.

The V and J genes are TRBV29-1 and TRBJ2-1; weak D call: TRBD2 (6 bases). The V and J ends lost 1 base and 7 bases respectively, with 11 bases between them. Germline CDR1 SQVTM, CDR2 ANQGSEA. There are 13 residues in the CDR3. The CDR3 coding sequence is TGCAGCGTTGAAGGGGGACTCGGTAATGAGCAGTTCTTC. Translated: CSVEGGLGNEQFF.

The chain has TRBV6-5 and TRBJ2-7; 9 nucleotides agree with TRBD2. The ends lost 7 bases at V and 5 bases at J; junction bases unmatched: 9. CDR1 MNHEY and CDR2 SVGAGI come from the germline V gene. CDR3 length: 14 residues. The CDR3 sequence: CASKVGVAGDEQYF. The CDR3 bases are TGTGCCAGCAAGGTGGGGGTAGCGGGAGACGAGCAGTACTTC.

This chain connects TRBV4-3 to TRBJ1-6; D is unclear. CDR1 and CDR2 from the germline V gene are LGHNA and YSLEER. The CDR3 has 13 residues. V lost 4 bases to trimming and J lost 7 bases, with 8 bases between them. The CDR3 sequence is CASSPSRNSPLHF. The CDR3 DNA reads TGCGCCAGCAGCCCCTCCAGGAATTCACCCCTCCACTTT.

There are a few counts of this clone. DNA for the CDR3: TGTGCCAGCAGCTTAGTCCCCTCTAGCGGGAGGCCCTACGAGCAGTACTTC. It translates to CASSLVPSSGRPYEQYF. The rearrangement uses TRBV11-2 and TRBJ2-7; the match to TRBD2 covers 11 bases. Germline-derived CDR1 and CDR2 are SGHAT and FQNNGV. With 1 base clipped from V and 2 bases from J, the junction kept 7 bases outside the gene matches. The CDR3 is 17 residues long.

V and J are TRBV2 and TRBJ2-2, with 7 bases lining up with TRBD1. V gave up 5 bases and J gave up 4 bases; unmatched junction bases: 4. The germline gives CDR1 SNHLY, CDR2 FYNNEI. There are 14 residues in the CDR3. CDR3 sequence: CASSYRGATGELFF. CDR3 DNA sequence: TGTGCCAGCAGTTACAGGGGAGCCACCGGGGAGCTGTTTTTT.

V usage is TRBV6-2 or TRBV6-3 and J usage is TRBJ2-3, with 11 bases fitting TRBD2. This CDR3 spans 20 amino acids. V was pared by 0 bases and J by 3 bases, with 14 bases of the junction left unmatched. Germline-derived CDR1 and CDR2 are MNHEY and SVGEGT. The CDR3 DNA sequence: TGTGCCAGCAGTTACTCGACGGGTTTAACTAGCGGGAGTCTGACAGATACGCAGTATTTT. As protein: CASSYSTGLTSGSLTDTQYF.

The rearrangement joins TRBV2 to TRBJ2-1; 9 bases match TRBD1. Germline CDR1 and CDR2: SNHLY and FYNNEI. The CDR3 is made up of 13 amino acids. V lost 5 bases and J lost 9; bases outside the gene matches: 5. The DNA of the CDR3 is TGTGCCAGCAGTAGACAGGGGGGGGGTGAGCAGTTCTTC. It translates to CASSRQGGGEQFF.

The chain uses TRBV7-2 and TRBJ2-7; the match to TRBD1 covers 10 bases. The CDR3 length is 17 residues. Looked up from germline, CDR1 is SGHTA and CDR2 is FQGNSA. The junction had 9 bases not matched to a gene; V was cut back by 0 bases and J by 4 bases. The CDR3 sequence: CASSLALNRQGAYEQYF. The CDR3 nucleotides read TGTGCCAGCAGCTTAGCGCTCAACAGACAGGGGGCGTACGAGCAGTACTTC.

The genes are TRBV6-2 or TRBV6-3 and TRBJ1-5, with 7 bases fitting TRBD1. This CDR3 region has 17 residues. V shed 6 bases, J shed 5 bases, and the junction held 16 bases outside the gene matches. In germline, CDR1 is MNHEY, CDR2 SVGEGT. As DNA, the CDR3 is TGTGCCAGCAGCCACCTCGGGGGACAGAAATACCATCAGCCCCAGCATTTT. Translation: CASSHLGGQKYHQPQHF.